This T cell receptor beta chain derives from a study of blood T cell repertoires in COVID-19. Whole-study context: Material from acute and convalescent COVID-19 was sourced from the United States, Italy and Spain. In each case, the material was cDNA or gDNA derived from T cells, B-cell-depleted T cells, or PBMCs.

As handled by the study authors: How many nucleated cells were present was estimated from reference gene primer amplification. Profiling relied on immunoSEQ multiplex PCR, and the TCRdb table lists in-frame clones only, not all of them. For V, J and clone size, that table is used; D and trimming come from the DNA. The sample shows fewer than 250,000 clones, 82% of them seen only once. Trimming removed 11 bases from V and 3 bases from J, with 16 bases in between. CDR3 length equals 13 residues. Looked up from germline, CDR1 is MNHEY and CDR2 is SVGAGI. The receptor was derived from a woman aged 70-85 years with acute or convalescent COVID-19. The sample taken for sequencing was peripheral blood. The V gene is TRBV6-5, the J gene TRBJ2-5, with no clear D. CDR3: CAGETGIKETQYF. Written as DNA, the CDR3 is TGTGCCGGCGAGACGGGTATTAAAGAGACCCAGTACTTC.